The rows below give T cell receptor beta chains drawn from one sample of a study of blood T cell repertoires in COVID-19. The protocol was immunoSEQ multiplex PCR, while the TCRdb copy is restricted to in-frame clones and leaves out a portion. The table includes over 45,000 clones, roughly three quarters detected once. Sequenced input: peripheral blood. The receptors come from a man aged 50-59 years with active or convalescent COVID-19. CDR3s include the opening cysteine and the closing phenylalanine or tryptophan. A D gene is named only where the DNA matches it firmly. Expanded clones get a size class; other rows say once, few or many, or leave the size out.

>NA|13|NA|TRBJ2-1|TRBV19
TGTGCCAGTAGTATTAATAGGGGCAATGAGCAGTTCTTC
CASSINRGNEQFF
>NA|15|NA|TRBJ1-1|TRBV6-1
TGTGCCAGCAGTGAAGCTTTCTGGGCTAACACTGAAGCTTTCTTT
CASSEAFWANTEAFF
>TRBD2|18|NA|TRBJ2-2|TRBV4-2
TGTGCCAGTAGCCTATACCCCCAAGGACTAGCTAACACCGGGGAGCTGTTTTTT
CASSLYPQGLANTGELFF
>NA|14|few|TRBJ1-5|TRBV7-2
TGTGCCAGCAGCTTAGGTTGGCAGAATCAGCCCCAGCATTTT
CASSLGWQNQPQHF
>NA|16|NA|TRBJ2-1|TRBV3-1/TRBV3-2
TGTGCCAGCAGCACCCGACAGGGCGGGAAAGGAAATGAGCAGTTCTTC
CASSTRQGGKGNEQFF
>TRBD1|13|NA|TRBJ1-2|TRBV13
TGTGCCAGCAGCCTCGGACAGGAGGGAGGCTACACCTTC
CASSLGQEGGYTF
>TRBD2|16|few|TRBJ2-7|TRBV6-5
TGTGCCAGCAGTTACCGATTCGGGACTAACCTTTACGAGCAGTACTTC
CASSYRFGTNLYEQYF
>NA|15|NA|TRBJ1-6|TRBV9
TGTGCCAGCAGCGCAGACCGGGGAGGAGGATCACCCCTCCACTTT
CASSADRGGGSPLHF
>NA|16|NA|TRBJ2-3|TRBV3-1/TRBV3-2
TGTGCCAGCAGCCAAGTTTCGTGGTCTAACACAGATACGCAGTATTTT
CASSQVSWSNTDTQYF
>NA|15|NA|TRBJ1-1|TRBV18
TGTGCCAGCTCACCGACCGGGGTTATGAACACTGAAGCTTTCTTT
CASSPTGVMNTEAFF
>NA|15|NA|TRBJ1-5|TRBV4-1
TGCGCCAGCAGCCAGGTATCACGGGGATGGGAGCCCCAGCATTTT
CASSQVSRGWEPQHF
>NA|15|NA|TRBJ1-1|TRBV7-9
TGTGCCAGCAGCTTCAGTGCCAACCGCGGCACTGAAGCTTTCTTT
CASSFSANRGTEAFF
>NA|15|NA|TRBJ2-2|TRBV3-1/TRBV3-2
TGTGCCAGCAGCCGACCCCAGGGGCACGCCGGGGAGCTGTTTTTT
CASSRPQGHAGELFF
>NA|12|NA|TRBJ2-7|TRBV2
TGTGCCAGTAAGCGGGACACCTACGAGCAGTACTTC
CASKRDTYEQYF
>NA|16|NA|TRBJ1-5|TRBV15
TGTGCCACCAGCAGAGGTGGAGAGACTGTCAATCAGCCCCAGCATTTT
CATSRGGETVNQPQHF
>NA|13|NA|TRBJ2-7|TRBV5-6
TGTGCCAGCAGCTTGGGCTGGGGGGACGAGCAGTACTTC
CASSLGWGDEQYF
>TRBD1|13|NA|TRBJ1-2|TRBV3-1/TRBV3-2
TGTGCCAGCAGCTTCGGACAGGGTGAAGGCTACACCTTC
CASSFGQGEGYTF
>NA|12|NA|TRBJ2-3|TRBV12-5
TGTGCTAGTGGAGTAGGAGCAGATACGCAGTATTTT
CASGVGADTQYF
>TRBD1|15|few|TRBJ1-5|TRBV6-1
TGTGCCAGCAGTGAGCAGGGGGTGGAGAATCAGCCCCAGCATTTT
CASSEQGVENQPQHF
>NA|14|NA|TRBJ1-1|TRBV2
TGTGCCAGCAGTCAGACAGCCTCTGGGGGGGAAGCTTTCTTT
CASSQTASGGEAFF
>TRBD1|13|NA|TRBJ1-2|TRBV19
TGTGCCAGTAGCTTACAGGGGAACTATGGCTACACCTTC
CASSLQGNYGYTF
>NA|12|few|TRBJ2-5|TRBV2
TGTGCCAGCAGCCGGGGTTTTGGCAATTCTTACTTC
CASSRGFGNSYF
>TRBD1|16|NA|TRBJ1-2|TRBV13
TGTGCCAGCAGCTTAAGGGCCCTTGCAGGGGGCGTTGGCTACACCTTC
CASSLRALAGGVGYTF
>TRBD1|13|NA|TRBJ1-1|TRBV29-1
TGCAGCGTTGGACAGGGTGGGGACACTGAAGCTTTCTTT
CSVGQGGDTEAFF
>NA|13|NA|TRBJ1-2|TRBV6-5
TGTGCCAGCAGGAAGTACGGGAGCTATGGCTACACCTTC
CASRKYGSYGYTF
>NA|13|few|TRBJ1-3|TRBV12-3/TRBV12-4
TGTGCCAGCAGTCAGGGTATGGGAAACACCATATATTTT
CASSQGMGNTIYF
>NA|14|NA|TRBJ1-1|TRBV5-1
TGCGCCAGCAGCCCTCGGTCGGGGGAAACTGAAGCTTTCTTT
CASSPRSGETEAFF
>TRBD1|17|NA|TRBJ1-2|TRBV4-1
TGCGCCAGCAGCCAAAGCTCCGGGACAGGGGGCATGGGTGGCTACACCTTC
CASSQSSGTGGMGGYTF
>NA|12|NA|TRBJ2-3|TRBV6-5
TGTGCCAGCAGTATAGGGGGAGATACGCAGTATTTT
CASSIGGDTQYF
>NA|18|many|TRBJ2-1|TRBV10-3
TGTGCCATCAGTGAGACCTCTCCCAGGGGACAAGGAAACAATGAGCAGTTCTTC
CAISETSPRGQGNNEQFF
>NA|15|NA|TRBJ2-2|TRBV7-6
TGTGCCAGCAGCACCCAACTAGCGAACACCGGGGAGCTGTTTTTT
CASSTQLANTGELFF
>NA|11|NA|TRBJ1-2|TRBV29-1
TGCAGCGTTGGGTCAGGGGCTGGCTACACCTTC
CSVGSGAGYTF
>TRBD1|15|NA|TRBJ2-6|TRBV6-5
TGTGCCAGCAGAGGGGGCGCTTCCGGGGCCAACGTCCTGACTTTC
CASRGGASGANVLTF
>TRBD1|15|NA|TRBJ1-4|TRBV5-1
TGCGCCAGCAGCGGACAGGGGACAACTAATGAAAAACTGTTTTTT
CASSGQGTTNEKLFF
>NA|14|NA|TRBJ1-2|TRBV2
TGTGCCAGCCGAATGCGAGAAACTGGTTGGGGCTACACCTTC
CASRMRETGWGYTF
>NA|17|NA|TRBJ1-6|TRBV5-8
TGTGCCAGCAGCTTCCGCAGGATGGCCTCCTATAATTCACCCCTCCACTTT
CASSFRRMASYNSPLHF
>NA|15|NA|TRBJ2-7|TRBV7-2
TGTGCCAGCAGCTTGGGCCGTGGGGAGGCCTACGAGCAGTACTTC
CASSLGRGEAYEQYF
>NA|16|NA|TRBJ2-2|TRBV3-1/TRBV3-2
TGTGCCAGCAGCCAAAGTAGGGTGGGAGGCACCGGGGAGCTGTTTTTT
CASSQSRVGGTGELFF
>TRBD2|15|NA|TRBJ2-5|TRBV25-1
TGTGCCAGCAGTAGACACGGACGGGAGGGAGAGACCCAGTACTTC
CASSRHGREGETQYF
>NA|13|NA|TRBJ1-6|TRBV12-3/TRBV12-4
TGTGCCAGCAGTTTACAGATTAATTCACCCCTCCACTTT
CASSLQINSPLHF
>TRBD2|14|NA|TRBJ2-3|TRBV6-1
TGTGCCAGCAGTGAGCAGGCTAGCGGTGATACGCAGTATTTT
CASSEQASGDTQYF
>TRBD2|14|NA|TRBJ2-5|TRBV5-1
TGCGCCAGCAGCTCCAGCGGGGGGGAAGAGACCCAGTACTTC
CASSSSGGEETQYF
>NA|15|NA|TRBJ2-3|TRBV7-8
TGTGCCAGCAGCATCGGGAAGATGAGCACAGATACGCAGTATTTT
CASSIGKMSTDTQYF
>NA|15|once|TRBJ2-3|TRBV10-3
TGTGCCATCAGTTTGACAACTCCGGGCGGGAATACGCAGTATTTT
CAISLTTPGGNTQYF
>NA|13|NA|TRBJ1-1|TRBV19
TGTCCCCCCCAAGTGGGGGAGGGGGTGGCAGCTTTCTTT
CPPQVGEGVAAFF
>NA|15|NA|TRBJ1-1|TRBV6-1
TGTGCCAGCAGTCGGGTGACAGCTTACGGCACTGAAGCTTTCTTT
CASSRVTAYGTEAFF
>TRBD2|16|NA|TRBJ2-2|TRBV5-1
TGCGCCAGCAGCAGCGGGACGGCGTCCTCCACCGGGGAGCTGTTTTTT
CASSSGTASSTGELFF
>NA|13|NA|TRBJ1-6|TRBV7-2
TGTGCCAGCAGCTTAGGAGGAAATTCACCCCTCCACTTT
CASSLGGNSPLHF
>NA|13|NA|TRBJ1-5|TRBV20-1
TGCAGTGCTAGTAGGGGGAGCAATCAGCCCCAGCATTTT
CSASRGSNQPQHF
>TRBD2|14|NA|TRBJ2-1|TRBV19
TGTGCCAGTAGTACCCGACTAGCGGAAAATGAGCAGTTCTTC
CASSTRLAENEQFF
>TRBD1|14|once|TRBJ1-2|TRBV4-2
TGTGCCAGCAGCAAACAGGGGGCTGACTATGGCTACACCTTC
CASSKQGADYGYTF
>TRBD1|13|NA|TRBJ1-6|TRBV18
TGTGCCAGCGCTGGACAGGGAGGGACACCCCTCCACTTT
CASAGQGGTPLHF
>NA|15|NA|TRBJ2-1|TRBV23-1
TGCGCCAGCAGTCCCCAGGGCAGTCTATACAATGAGCAGTTCTTC
CASSPQGSLYNEQFF
>NA|16|NA|TRBJ2-6|TRBV18
TGTGCCAGCTCACCAAGGGAGGAGGCTGGGGCCAACGTCCTGACTTTC
CASSPREEAGANVLTF
>NA|13|once|TRBJ2-5|TRBV7-9
TGTGCCAGCAGCCATGATACGAGAGAGACCCAGTACTTC
CASSHDTRETQYF
>TRBD1|11|NA|TRBJ2-7|TRBV20-1
TGCGCCCCGGGACAGGATTACGAGCAGTACTTC
CAPGQDYEQYF
>NA|15|NA|TRBJ1-3|TRBV11-2
TGTGCCAGCTCCCAAGGGGGATCGGGGGGAAACACCATATATTTT
CASSQGGSGGNTIYF
>NA|14|few|TRBJ2-3|TRBV6-5
TGTGCCAGCAGTTCCGCGACTAGCACAGATACGCAGTATTTT
CASSSATSTDTQYF
>TRBD1|17|NA|TRBJ1-6|TRBV2
TGTGCCAGCAGTCTAACAGGGGGCCACCGTAATAATTCACCCCTCCACTTT
CASSLTGGHRNNSPLHF
>NA|13|NA|TRBJ1-2|TRBV14
TGTGCCAGCAGCCAAGGCCGGCGAGGAGGCTACACCTTC
CASSQGRRGGYTF